The entry below describes one T cell receptor beta chain. The repertoire was sequenced with immunoSEQ multiplex PCR; TCRdb's copy has only in-frame clones and lacks some. The table includes tens of thousands of clones, roughly 92% detected once. These data belong to a study of control samples from healthy donors and cancer patients. The length of the CDR3 is 13 residues. V gave up 5 bases and J gave up 0 bases, with 7 bases separating them. Germline CDR1 and CDR2: SEHNR and FQNEAQ (reference sequence). This clonotype originated in a young man with colorectal cancer. Material for sequencing was PBMCs. The chain combines TRBV7-9 with TRBJ1-1; D gene ambiguous. The CDR3 region is CASSLGMNTEAFF. Here the CDR3 DNA reads TGTGCCAGCAGCCTTGGGATGAACACTGAAGCTTTCTTT.